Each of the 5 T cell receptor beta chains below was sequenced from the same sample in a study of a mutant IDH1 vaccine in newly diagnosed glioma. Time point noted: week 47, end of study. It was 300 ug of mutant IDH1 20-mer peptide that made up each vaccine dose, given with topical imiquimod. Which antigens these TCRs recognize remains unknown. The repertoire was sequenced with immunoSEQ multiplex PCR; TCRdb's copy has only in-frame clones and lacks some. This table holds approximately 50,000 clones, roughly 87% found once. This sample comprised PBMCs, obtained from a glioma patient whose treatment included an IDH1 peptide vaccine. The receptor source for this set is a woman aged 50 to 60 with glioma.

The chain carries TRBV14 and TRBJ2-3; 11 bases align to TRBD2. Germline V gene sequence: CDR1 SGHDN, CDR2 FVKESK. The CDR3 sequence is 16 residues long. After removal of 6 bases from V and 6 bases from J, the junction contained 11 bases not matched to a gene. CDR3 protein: CASSRGLAATTDTQYF. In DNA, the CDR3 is TGTGCCAGCAGTCGGGGACTAGCGGCAACGACTGATACGCAGTATTTT.

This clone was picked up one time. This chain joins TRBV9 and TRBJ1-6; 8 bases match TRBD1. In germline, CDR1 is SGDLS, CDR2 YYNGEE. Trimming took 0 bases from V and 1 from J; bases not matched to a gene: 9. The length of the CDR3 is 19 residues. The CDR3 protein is CASSVVPDRGGSYNSPLHF. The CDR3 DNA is TGTGCCAGCAGCGTAGTTCCCGACAGGGGCGGTTCCTATAATTCACCCCTCCACTTT.

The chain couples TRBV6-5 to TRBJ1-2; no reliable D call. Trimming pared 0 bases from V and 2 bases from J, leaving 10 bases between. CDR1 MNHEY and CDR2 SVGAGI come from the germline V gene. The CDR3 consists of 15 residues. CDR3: CASSYSTSGNYGYTF. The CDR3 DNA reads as TGTGCCAGCAGTTACTCGACTTCGGGGAACTATGGCTACACCTTC.

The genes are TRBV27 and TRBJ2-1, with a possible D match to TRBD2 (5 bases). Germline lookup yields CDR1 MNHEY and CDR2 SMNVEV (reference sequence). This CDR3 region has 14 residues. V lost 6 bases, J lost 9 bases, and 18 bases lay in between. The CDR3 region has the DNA TGTGCCAGCAGCCCGGTTCGGGGTCGTGGTGAGCAGTTCTTC. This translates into CASSPVRGRGEQFF.

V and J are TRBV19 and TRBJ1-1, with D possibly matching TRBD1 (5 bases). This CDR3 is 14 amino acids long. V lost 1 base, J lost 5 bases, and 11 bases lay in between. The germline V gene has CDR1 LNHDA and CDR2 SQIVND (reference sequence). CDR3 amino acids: CASSIAAGGTEAFF. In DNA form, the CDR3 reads TGTGCCAGTAGTATAGCCGCGGGGGGTACTGAAGCTTTCTTT.